The T cell receptor (beta chain) described here comes from a study of CD4 and CD8 cells across lung adenocarcinoma regions. Localized lung adenocarcinoma, a non-small cell lung cancer, affected the donors. TCRdb processed the PCR reads anew with MiXCR; each CDR3 protein has one entry. In the table there are about 4,000 distinct CDR3 sequences, roughly half of which are singletons. The CDR3 is made up of 16 amino acids. Germline CDR1 and CDR2: MGHDK and SYGVNS. This clonotype came up a few times. This sequence joins TRBV25-1 and TRBJ2-1; 9 bases agree with TRBD1. The last part of the DNA fits TRBJ2-7 better; the J call may be wrong. The sequencing sample was made of CD4+ T cells from the margin of a lung tumor. The sequence derives from a female donor with lung adenocarcinoma. The CD4 and CD8 labels of this study may be unreliable. CDR3 region: CASSGVGTGQVYEQYF. The CDR3 DNA follows: TGTGCCAGCAGTGGAGTCGGGACAGGGCAAGTTTACGAGCAGTACTTC.